The 27 T cell receptor beta chains in this list originate from one sample, sequenced in a study of blood T cells in healthy people across ages (dated by TCRdb to between 2014 and 2016). Receptors were amplified or captured by 5' RACE. The run used an Illumina HiSeq 2500. The second PCR ran for about 6 to 12 cycles and used a J-beta primer mix along with a sample-barcoded 5' primer. TCRdb applied fastp at Q25 and MiXCR to the public reads, then kept only in-frame beta chains. Rows with one shared CDR3 protein collapse into an entry with the most common genes and DNA. Counted in this sample were 700,000 to 1,000,000 distinct CDR3 sequences; more than 40% of them appeared once. The ten largest clones add up to roughly 18% of the sample. The sequenced sample consisted of blood. The origin of the receptors is a man in his fifties or sixties in good health.

The V and J genes are TRBV7-2 and TRBJ2-4, with D perhaps TRBD1 or TRBD2 (5 bases each). The end of the DNA aligns better with TRBJ2-7, so the J call may be wrong. The CDR3 is made up of 14 amino acids. Germline assignment: CDR1 SGHTA and CDR2 FQGNSA. The CDR3 coding sequence is TGTGCCAGCAGCTCTCTAGGGGACGGCTACGAGCAGTACTTC. It translates to CASSSLGDGYEQYF.

The chain is built from TRBV18 and TRBJ1-5, with no clear D. This CDR3 comprises 14 residues. Germline V gives CDR1 KGHSH, CDR2 LQKENI. The V end lost 2 bases, the J end lost 4 bases, and 9 bases lay between the germline ends. The CDR3 nucleotides read TGTGCCAGCTCACCAGTAGGGAGTAATCAGCCCCAGCATTTT. It translates to CASSPVGSNQPQHF.

The chain is built from TRBV20-1 and TRBJ2-5; the D gene is possibly TRBD1 (5 bases). The CDR3 loop spans 12 amino acids. In germline, CDR1 is DFQATT, CDR2 SNEGSKA (reference sequence). V lost 3 bases and J 5 bases, leaving 10 bases between the germline ends. Here the CDR3 reads CSASLGLETQYF. DNA for the CDR3: TGCAGTGCTAGTCTGGGGCTGGAGACCCAGTACTTC.

This sequence joins TRBV29-1 and TRBJ1-1; D uncertain. Germline V gene data show CDR1 as SQVTM and CDR2 as ANQGSEA. The CDR3 runs 14 residues. Trimming took 5 bases from V and 4 from J, leaving 17 bases between them. CDR3 residues: CSVNPTVLGTEAFF. CDR3 nucleotides: TGCAGCGTTAATCCCACGGTCCTCGGCACTGAAGCTTTCTTT.

The chain combines TRBV12-3 or TRBV12-4 with TRBJ1-6, with D uncertain. The CDR3 sequence is 13 residues long. The V end lost 6 bases, the J end lost 2 bases, and 5 bases lay between the germline ends. The CDR3 is CASSKTYNSPLHF. The CDR3 coding sequence is TGTGCCAGCAGCAAGACCTATAATTCACCCCTCCACTTT.

The rearrangement uses TRBV20-1 and TRBJ2-1; 13 positions match TRBD2. Germline V lookup: CDR1 DFQATT, CDR2 SNEGSKA (reference sequence). This CDR3 is built from 15 residues. V dropped 7 bases and J dropped 2; count of bases not matched to a gene: 5. Written as DNA, the CDR3 is TGCAGTGTAACTAGCGGGGGGGCAGCCTACAATGAGCAGTTCTTC. Its translation is CSVTSGGAAYNEQFF.

V gene TRBV6-5 combines with J gene TRBJ1-1, with D possibly matching TRBD1 (5 bases). V was clipped by 0 bases and J by 4 bases, with 12 bases between them. Germline V gene lookup returns CDR1 MNHEY and CDR2 SVGAGI. This CDR3 has 15 amino acids. For the CDR3, the DNA is TGTGCCAGCAGTTACTCGGGGGGAGGGTCCACTGAAGCTTTCTTT. Protein: CASSYSGGGSTEAFF.

This clonotype was detected only a few times. The CDR3 spells CASASQSGASYEQYF. The DNA for the CDR3 is TGTGCCAGCGCCTCCCAATCAGGGGCTTCCTACGAGCAGTACTTC. The chain uses TRBV7-2 and TRBJ2-7; weak D call: TRBD1 (6 bases). Germline CDR1 reads SGHTA; CDR2 reads FQGNSA. This CDR3 contains 15 residues. V dropped 8 bases and J dropped 1 base, with 18 bases sitting between them.

The chain employs TRBV5-1 and TRBJ1-1; D is unclear. CDR1 and CDR2 from the germline V gene are SGHRS and YFSETQ. Trimming left V 0 bases short and J 1 base short, with 10 bases between. The CDR3 spans 15 residues. CDR3 loop: CASSLGVRGNTEAFF. CDR3 sequence (DNA): TGCGCCAGCAGCTTGGGAGTCAGAGGGAACACTGAAGCTTTCTTT.

This chain joins TRBV7-3 and TRBJ2-5, with a weak D call TRBD2 (5 bases). V lost 3 bases and J lost 1, with 27 bases in between. The CDR3 has 20 residues. CDR1 is SGHTA, CDR2 FQGTGA, per germline. Here the CDR3 reads CASSFAFLALSGLFQETQYF. The CDR3 DNA reads as TGTGCCAGCAGCTTCGCTTTCCTAGCTTTGTCGGGGTTATTCCAAGAGACCCAGTACTTC. The full variable domain, with the rest looked up from reference TRBV7-3 and TRBJ2-5, is GAGVSQTPSNKVTEKGKYVELRCDPISGHTALYWYRQSLGQGPEFLIYFQGTGAADDSGLPNDRFFAVRPEGSVSTLKIQRTERGDSAVYLCASSFAFLALSGLFQETQYFGPGTRLLVL.

The genes are TRBV15 and TRBJ2-2, with D perhaps matching TRBD1 or TRBD2 (5 bases each). V lost 4 bases and J 7 bases, leaving 10 bases between the germline ends. Germline CDR1 LNHNV, CDR2 YYDKDF (reference sequence). The CDR3 extends over 13 amino acids. The DNA for the CDR3 is TGTGCCACCAGCATAGGGACCGGCGGGGAGCTGTTTTTT. Its translation: CATSIGTGGELFF.

The chain is built from TRBV7-8 and TRBJ2-1; D assignment may be TRBD1 or TRBD2 (5 bases each). The CDR3 loop spans 15 amino acids. The germline V gene has CDR1 SGHVS and CDR2 FQNEAQ. Trimming cost V 3 bases and J 12 bases, with 21 bases left between them. The chain's CDR3 is CASSLNGASGYGQFF. The CDR3 coding sequence is TGTGCCAGCAGCTTGAACGGGGCCAGTGGTTATGGGCAGTTCTTC.

As concerns this clonotype: Because the CDR3's place on the DNA is in doubt, the DNA is left out and the CDR3 is given as listed by TCRdb. This chain uses TRBV20-1 with TRBJ2-5; TRBD2 is taken as the D call from the table, unchecked against the DNA. The CDR3 contains 17 residues when both ends are counted. Germline loops: CDR1 DFQATT, CDR2 SNEGSKA (reference sequence). CDR3 sequence reads: CSARDLQRGAVQETQYF.

A few counts support this clonotype. The chain employs TRBV14 and TRBJ2-1; 9 nucleotides match TRBD2. V lost 6 bases and J lost 2; bases outside the gene matches: 8. Germline CDR1 reads SGHDN; CDR2 reads FVKESK. There are 16 residues in the CDR3. The CDR3 is CASRPTAGGTYNEQFF. CDR3 DNA sequence: TGTGCCAGCAGACCCACGGCGGGGGGGACCTACAATGAGCAGTTCTTC.

The chain carries TRBV19 and TRBJ1-6, with TRBD1 as a possible D gene (6 bases). Trimming pared 5 bases from V and 4 bases from J, leaving 15 bases between. The CDR3 loop spans 16 amino acids. The V gene's germline CDR1 is LNHDA and CDR2 SQIVND (reference sequence). The CDR3 is CASSAVDRIYNSPLHF. CDR3 nucleotide sequence: TGTGCCAGTAGTGCCGTAGACAGGATTTATAATTCACCCCTCCACTTT.

The table lists this clonotype with many counts. The CDR3 DNA is TGTGCCAGCAGCTTACTAGCGGTAAGCACAGATACGCAGTATTTT. It is translated as CASSLLAVSTDTQYF. The genes are TRBV7-2 and TRBJ2-3; TRBD2 aligns across 7 bases. The germline V gene encodes CDR1 SGHTA and CDR2 FQGNSA. J gave up 0 bases and V 2 bases, and 2 bases lay outside the gene matches. The CDR3 extends over 15 amino acids.

The CDR3 is CASSQGSGGSYNEQFF. The DNA for the CDR3 is TGCGCCAGCAGCCAGGGCAGCGGGGGATCCTACAATGAGCAGTTCTTC. The genes are TRBV4-1 and TRBJ2-1; 8 nucleotides match TRBD2. With 3 bases clipped from V and 1 base from J, the junction kept 5 bases outside the gene matches. The CDR3 contains 16 residues. Germline V gives CDR1 MGHRA, CDR2 YSYEKL.

This clonotype has only a few counts. This sequence joins TRBV4-1 and TRBJ1-5; a possible D gene is TRBD1 (6 bases). Germline CDR1 MGHRA, CDR2 YSYEKL. Deletions cut 0 bases from V and 4 bases from J, with 13 bases between. The CDR3 consists of 16 residues. CDR3 in DNA: TGCGCCAGCAGCCAAGATGAGAGGGGGTGGAATCAGCCCCAGCATTTT. As protein: CASSQDERGWNQPQHF.

The chain carries TRBV15 and TRBJ2-2; no definite D call. Per germline, CDR1 LNHNV and CDR2 YYDKDF (reference sequence). CDR3 length: 14 residues. V lost 3 bases to trimming and J lost 4 bases, with 9 bases between them. In DNA form, the CDR3 reads TGTGCCACCAGCAGGGACGGAGTCACCGGGGAGCTGTTTTTT. Residues: CATSRDGVTGELFF.

The chain links TRBV12-3 or TRBV12-4 to TRBJ1-2; tentatively, D is TRBD1 (6 bases). The CDR3 has 14 residues. Trimming removed 6 bases at V and 7 bases at J, with 18 bases between. The CDR3 region is CASRDSSGTLGYTF. CDR3 nucleotide sequence: TGTGCCAGCAGGGATTCCTCCGGGACACTTGGCTACACCTTC.

This clonotype has only a few counts. V is TRBV20-1 and J is TRBJ1-6; a possible D gene is TRBD1 (6 bases). CDR1 and CDR2 from the germline V gene are DFQATT and SNEGSKA (reference sequence). There are 12 residues in the CDR3. Trimming took 2 bases from V and 10 from J, leaving 9 bases between them. The DNA of the CDR3 is TGCAGTGCTAGAAGACAGGACTCACCCCTCCACTTT. It translates to CSARRQDSPLHF.

The genes are TRBV14 and TRBJ2-3, with 10 bases that match TRBD2. Germline V CDR1 and CDR2: SGHDN, FVKESK. This CDR3 has 17 residues. V was clipped by 3 bases and J by 6 bases; unmatched bases: 12. The CDR3 loop reads CASSHKRAGGPYDTQYF. DNA for the CDR3: TGTGCCAGCAGCCATAAACGAGCGGGGGGGCCCTACGATACGCAGTATTTT.

The rearrangement uses TRBV2 and TRBJ2-5, with D perhaps matching TRBD1 or TRBD2 (5 bases each). There are 13 residues in the CDR3. V was cut by 5 bases and J by 7 bases, with 14 bases left in between. Germline CDR1 reads SNHLY; CDR2 reads FYNNEI. The CDR3 here is CASSKRDGGTQYF. Written as DNA, the CDR3 is TGTGCCAGCAGTAAGAGGGATGGGGGGACCCAGTACTTC.

The chain joins TRBV6-5 to TRBJ2-5, with 8 bases matching TRBD2. The CDR3 contains 16 residues. The germline V gene has CDR1 MNHEY and CDR2 SVGAGI. With V trimmed by 0 bases and J by 3 bases, 6 bases remained unmatched. Written as DNA, the CDR3 is TGTGCCAGCAGTTACTCTAGCCTAGCGGGCAAAGAGACCCAGTACTTC. Amino acids: CASSYSSLAGKETQYF.

This clonotype has more than one count but fewer than ten. The chain couples TRBV5-1 to TRBJ2-5; 11 nucleotides line up with TRBD2. The CDR3 sequence is 16 residues long. V lost 5 bases to trimming and J lost 1 base; unmatched junction nucleotides: 7. Looked up from germline, CDR1 is SGHRS and CDR2 is YFSETQ. The CDR3 loop reads CASSSGLAALQETQYF. As DNA, the CDR3 is TGCGCCAGCAGTTCGGGACTAGCGGCTCTCCAAGAGACCCAGTACTTC.

The J gene is TRBJ2-1, the V gene TRBV2, with a possible D match to TRBD1 (6 bases). Trimming took 6 bases from V and 11 from J, leaving 14 bases between them. Germline lookup yields CDR1 SNHLY and CDR2 FYNNEI. CDR3 length: 12 residues. This CDR3 is CASRKEQGQQFF. Written as DNA, the CDR3 is TGTGCCAGCAGGAAGGAACAGGGTCAGCAGTTCTTC.

This rearrangement joins TRBV19 to TRBJ1-6; tentative D call: TRBD1 (5 bases). Germline values: CDR1 LNHDA, CDR2 SQIVND (reference sequence). CDR3 size: 15 residues. V was pared by 5 bases and J by 6 bases, with 14 bases between. The CDR3 loop is CASSFPGTVNSPLHF. In nucleotides, the CDR3 is TGTGCCAGTAGTTTCCCAGGGACGGTTAATTCACCCCTCCACTTT.